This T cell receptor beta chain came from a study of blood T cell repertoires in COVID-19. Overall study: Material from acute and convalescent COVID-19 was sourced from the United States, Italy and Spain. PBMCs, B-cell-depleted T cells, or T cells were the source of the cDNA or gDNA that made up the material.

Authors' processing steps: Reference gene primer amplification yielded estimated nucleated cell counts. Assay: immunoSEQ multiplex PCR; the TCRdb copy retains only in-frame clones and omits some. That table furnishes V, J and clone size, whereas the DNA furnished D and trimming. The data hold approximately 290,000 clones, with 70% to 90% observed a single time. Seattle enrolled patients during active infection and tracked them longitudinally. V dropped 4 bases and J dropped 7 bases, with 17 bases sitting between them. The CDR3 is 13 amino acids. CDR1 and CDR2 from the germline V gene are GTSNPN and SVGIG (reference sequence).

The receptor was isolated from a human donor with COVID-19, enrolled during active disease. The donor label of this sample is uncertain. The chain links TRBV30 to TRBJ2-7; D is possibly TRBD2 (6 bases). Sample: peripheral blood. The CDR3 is CAWKGWRAQEQYF. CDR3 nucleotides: TGTGCCTGGAAGGGGTGGAGGGCTCAGGAGCAGTACTTC.